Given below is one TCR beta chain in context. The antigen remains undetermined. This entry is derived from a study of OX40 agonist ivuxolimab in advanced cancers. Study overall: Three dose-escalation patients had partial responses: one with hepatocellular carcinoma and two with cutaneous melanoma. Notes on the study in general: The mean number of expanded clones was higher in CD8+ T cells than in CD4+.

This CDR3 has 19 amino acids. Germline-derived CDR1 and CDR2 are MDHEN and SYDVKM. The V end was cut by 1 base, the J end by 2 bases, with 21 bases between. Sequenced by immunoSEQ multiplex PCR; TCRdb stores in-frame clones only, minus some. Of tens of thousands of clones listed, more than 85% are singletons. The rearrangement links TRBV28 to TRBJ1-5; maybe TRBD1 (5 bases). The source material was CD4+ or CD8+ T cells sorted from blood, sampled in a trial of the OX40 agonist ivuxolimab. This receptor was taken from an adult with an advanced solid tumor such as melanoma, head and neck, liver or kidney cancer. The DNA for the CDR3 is TGTGCCAGCAGTTTATTCCAAGACCCCCAGGGCGGTGGCAATCAGCCCCAGCATTTT. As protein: CASSLFQDPQGGGNQPQHF. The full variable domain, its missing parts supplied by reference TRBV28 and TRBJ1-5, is DVKVTQSSRYLVKRTGEKVFLECVQDMDHENMFWYRQDPGLGLRLIYFSYDVKMKEKGDIPEGYSVSREKKERFSLILESASTNQTSMYLCASSLFQDPQGGGNQPQHFGDGTRLSIL.